Shown below are 23 T cell receptor beta chains from a single sample sequenced in a study of T cells in localized non-small cell lung cancer. Profiled with immunoSEQ multiplex PCR; TCRdb holds only in-frame clones, not every one. The sample lists 7,900 or so clones, 45% to 65% occurring once. Here the sequenced sample was lymph node tissue, taken before any cancer treatment. The receptors shown here come from a male donor at least 60 years old with stage I squamous cell lung carcinoma.

The gene calls are TRBV11-3 and TRBJ2-7; 11 bases fit TRBD2. Germline CDR1 is SGHNT and CDR2 is YENEEA. The junction had 7 bases not matched to a gene; V was cut back by 4 bases and J by 2 bases. The CDR3 has 16 amino acids. CDR3 DNA: TGTGCCAGCAGCTCCCCGACTAGCGGGAACACCTACGAGCAGTACTTC. It is translated as CASSSPTSGNTYEQYF.

Of note for this clone: Its ends do not fully match the called genes, so a read error is possible. The chain has TRBV18 and TRBJ1-1, with D unresolved. The CDR3 totals 13 residues. Germline V gives CDR1 KGHSH, CDR2 LQKENI. For the CDR3, the DNA is TGTGCTAGCTCACCACCGCAAAACACTGAAGCTTTCTTT. It yields the protein CASSPPQNTEAFF.

The CDR3 bases are TGTGCCAGTCCAGTCACTAGCGTGAACACAGATACGCAGTATTTT. Amino acids: CASPVTSVNTDTQYF. The chain is built from TRBV12-2 and TRBJ2-3; the tabulated D call, TRBD2, remains unverified against the DNA. TRBV12-2 is labeled a pseudogene. The CDR3 is 15 residues long.

The chain links TRBV11-3 to TRBJ1-1; D gene ambiguous. Trimming took off 0 bases at V and 4 bases at J, with 9 bases between the two ends. Per germline, CDR1 SGHNT and CDR2 YENEEA. The CDR3 is 14 amino acids. This CDR3 reads CASSLDKGFTEAFF. DNA for the CDR3: TGTGCCAGCAGCTTAGATAAGGGTTTCACTGAAGCTTTCTTT.

The chain joins TRBV11-3 to TRBJ1-1; TRBD1 matches 10 bases. The CDR3 covers 16 residues. Germline CDR1 is SGHNT and CDR2 is YENEEA. Trimming took 3 bases from V and 2 from J; bases not matched to a gene: 6. CDR3 sequence reads: CASSLGQGIPNTEAFF. The CDR3 bases are TGTGCCAGCAGCTTGGGACAGGGGATCCCTAACACTGAAGCTTTCTTT.

This clone came up a few times. V is TRBV13 and J is TRBJ2-7, with D tentatively TRBD2 (6 bases). V was pared by 6 bases and J by 0 bases, with 21 bases between. The germline V gene has CDR1 PRHDT and CDR2 FYEKMQ (reference sequence). This CDR3 spans 17 amino acids. CDR3: CASSAIQGLTISYEQYF. DNA for the CDR3: TGTGCCAGCAGTGCCATCCAGGGACTTACTATCTCCTACGAGCAGTACTTC.

This clone appeared a few times. The V call is TRBV7-5, the J call TRBJ2-2; the D segment call TRBD2 is taken from the table without a DNA check. TRBV7-5 is shown as a pseudogene. This CDR3 has 19 residues. The CDR3 nucleotides read TGTGCCAGCAGCACCTCGGGACTAGCGGGAGTCCCGAGCACCGGGGAGCTGTTTTTT. It translates to CASSTSGLAGVPSTGELFF.

This sequence joins TRBV14 and TRBJ1-3; unclear D gene. V was clipped by 1 base and J by 7 bases, with 8 bases between them. The length of the CDR3 is 13 residues. The germline gives CDR1 SGHDN, CDR2 FVKESK. The CDR3 DNA is TGTGCCAGCAGCCAAGTCGGGTGGAACACCATATATTTT. Translated, it gives CASSQVGWNTIYF. Full variable domain (outside the CDR3, taken from reference TRBV14 and TRBJ1-3): EAGVTQFPSHSVIEKGQTVTLRCDPISGHDNLYWYRRVMGKEIKFLLHFVKESKQDESGMPNNRFLAERTGGTYSTLKVQPAELEDSGVYFCASSQVGWNTIYFGEGSWLTVV.

The genes are TRBV10-2 and TRBJ2-5; D unclear. Deletions cut 2 bases from V and 1 base from J, with 8 bases between. The CDR3 is 14 residues long. CDR1 and CDR2 (germline): WSHSY, SAAADI. The CDR3 here is CASSEPGFQETQYF. DNA for the CDR3: TGCGCCAGCAGTGAGCCGGGCTTCCAAGAGACCCAGTACTTC.

This chain connects TRBV29-1 to TRBJ2-7; D is undetermined. From germline, CDR1 is SQVTM and CDR2 ANQGSEA. V was cut by 8 bases and J by 0 bases, with 17 bases left in between. The CDR3 extends over 14 amino acids. The CDR3 DNA sequence: TGCAGCTTTGTTGACGGATTAAGCTCCTACGAGCAGTACTTC. It translates to CSFVDGLSSYEQYF.

The chain employs TRBV19 and TRBJ2-5; no clear D gene. Per the germline V gene, CDR1 is LNHDA and CDR2 is SQIVND (reference sequence). The CDR3 length is 14 residues. V lost 0 bases to trimming and J lost 1 base, with 6 bases between them. Written as DNA, the CDR3 is TGTGCCAGTAGTATAGACAACCGCCAAGAGACCCAGTACTTC. It translates to CASSIDNRQETQYF.

The rearrangement links TRBV11-3 to TRBJ2-7; D is unresolved. The CDR3 totals 14 residues. The ends were cut back, 1 base at V and 3 bases at J, with 10 bases in the middle. CDR1 is SGHNT and CDR2 is YENEEA in the germline V gene. DNA for the CDR3: TGTGCCAGCAGCTTAGGACCTGGTAACTACGAGCAGTACTTC. Protein sequence: CASSLGPGNYEQYF.

This clone has only a few counts. This chain links TRBV7-1 with TRBJ2-1, with TRBD1 identical over 7 bases. TRBV7-1 is given ORF status, its function remaining uncertain. The length of the CDR3 is 14 residues. V gave up 4 bases and J gave up 4 bases; unmatched junction bases: 4. The CDR3 region is CASSLGGGYNEQFF. CDR3 nucleotide sequence: TGTGCCAGCAGCTTAGGGGGCGGATACAATGAGCAGTTCTTC.

This clone was observed a single time. The rearrangement uses TRBV30 and TRBJ1-4, with a weak D call TRBD1 (5 bases). Germline CDR1 GTSNPN, CDR2 SVGIG (reference sequence). The CDR3 is made up of 11 amino acids. V was cut by 8 bases and J by 8 bases, with 12 bases left in between. CDR3 nucleotides: TGTGCCCATCAGGGTTTAGAAAAACTGTTTTTT. Residues: CAHQGLEKLFF.

This clone was picked up a small number of times. The J gene is TRBJ2-2, the V gene TRBV6-8, with unresolved D. Germline V gene lookup returns CDR1 MNHGY and CDR2 SAAAGT. The CDR3 length is 13 residues. V lost 5 bases, J lost 4 bases, and 8 bases lay in between. The CDR3 DNA sequence: TGTGCCAGCAGTGACTGGGGCACCGGGGAGCTGTTTTTT. Translating it yields CASSDWGTGELFF.

The chain combines TRBV6-8 with TRBJ2-2; D is possibly TRBD2 (5 bases). The CDR3 runs 14 residues. Per the germline V gene, CDR1 is MNHGY and CDR2 is SAAAGT. V was clipped by 10 bases and J by 0 bases, with 12 bases between them. The CDR3, as DNA: TGTGCCATCAAAGCGGCCACGAACACCGGGGAGCTGTTTTTT. This translates into CAIKAATNTGELFF.

This chain connects TRBV19 to TRBJ2-1, with 9 bases lining up with TRBD1. The CDR3 runs 15 residues. V trimming: 7 bases; J trimming: 4 bases; junction bases outside the gene matches: 8. Germline CDR1 is LNHDA and CDR2 is SQIVND (reference sequence). The CDR3 loop reads CASTSKGQGYNEQFF. DNA for the CDR3: TGTGCCAGTACCTCGAAGGGACAGGGATACAATGAGCAGTTCTTC.

This clone was observed a single time. The chain uses TRBV11-3 and TRBJ2-6; D is undetermined. V shed 2 bases and J shed 0 bases, with 5 bases lying between them. CDR3 size: 15 residues. Per germline, CDR1 SGHNT and CDR2 YENEEA. DNA of the CDR3: TGTGCCAGCAGCTTACGAGGCTCTGGGGCCAACGTCCTGACTTTC. Translating gives CASSLRGSGANVLTF.

CDR3 sequence: CASSAWLNTEAFF. CDR3 sequence (DNA): TGTGCCAGCAGTGCATGGCTGAACACTGAAGCTTTCTTT. The rearrangement links TRBV6-7 to TRBJ1-1; no clear D gene. TRBV6-7 is flagged as an ORF with uncertain function. The germline V and J ends were trimmed by 5 bases and 0 bases, with 7 bases remaining between them. The CDR3 totals 13 residues.

The rearrangement links TRBV19 to TRBJ2-2; tentatively, D is TRBD2 (6 bases). Germline loops: CDR1 LNHDA, CDR2 SQIVND (reference sequence). CDR3 length: 14 amino acids. V lost 4 bases and J 6 bases, leaving 12 bases between the germline ends. The CDR3 spells CASSTREKAGELFF. The DNA of the CDR3 is TGTGCCAGTAGTACTCGGGAGAAGGCCGGGGAGCTGTTTTTT.

The CDR3 DNA reads TGTGCCTGGAGTCCGGACGGTCCTTATGGAAACACCATATATTTT. The encoded protein is CAWSPDGPYGNTIYF. This chain joins TRBV30 and TRBJ1-3; unclear D gene. Germline CDR1 GTSNPN, CDR2 SVGIG (reference sequence). The CDR3 totals 15 residues. Trimming removed 2 bases at V and 3 bases at J, with 14 bases between.

The V gene is TRBV5-1, the J gene TRBJ2-6, with TRBD2 as a possible D gene (5 bases). Germline CDR1 SGHRS, CDR2 YFSETQ. CDR3 length: 15 amino acids. V lost 5 bases and J lost 4, with 13 bases in between. The CDR3 loop reads CASSLAVAGANVLTF. CDR3 nucleotides: TGCGCCAGCAGTCTTGCCGTAGCGGGGGCCAACGTCCTGACTTTC.

This chain links TRBV30 with TRBJ1-2, with 9 bases aligning to TRBD1. Germline V gene sequence: CDR1 GTSNPN, CDR2 SVGIG (reference sequence). The CDR3 runs to 14 residues. V lost 4 bases, J lost 7 bases, and 10 bases stayed unmatched. The DNA for the CDR3 is TGTGCCTGGACCCCGTTACAGGGGGCGGCTGGCTACACCTTC. Encoded protein: CAWTPLQGAAGYTF.